The 19 T cell receptor beta chains below were found in one sample sequenced in a study of T cell responses to AZD1222 COVID-19 vaccine. Assay: immunoSEQ multiplex PCR; the TCRdb copy retains only in-frame clones and omits some. The repertoire holds around 100,000 clones, with over 80% as singletons. The material was peripheral blood, obtained on day 0 of AZD1222 vaccination. The receptor set was obtained from an adult in good health.

The V call is TRBV3-1 (or the pseudogene TRBV3-2), the J call TRBJ2-3; weak D call: TRBD1 (6 bases). The length of the CDR3 is 16 residues. Trimming removed 5 bases at V and 5 bases at J, with 20 bases between. Germline V CDR1 and CDR2: LGHDT, YNNKEL (reference sequence). CDR3 loop: CASSSNDRISGDTQYF. The CDR3 coding sequence is TGTGCCAGCAGCAGTAATGACAGGATCTCCGGAGATACGCAGTATTTT.

The genes are TRBV6-2 or TRBV6-3 and TRBJ2-2; D might be TRBD1 (5 bases). The ends were cut back, 6 bases at V and 4 bases at J, with 24 bases in the middle. This CDR3 is 18 amino acids long. CDR1 is MNHEY, CDR2 SVGEGT, per germline. For the CDR3, the DNA is TGTGCCAGCAGCCCGAACCCCGTCGACAGACAGTTCACCGGGGAGCTGTTTTTT. It yields the protein CASSPNPVDRQFTGELFF.

This clone has just a few counts. The genes are TRBV18 and TRBJ1-2, with D hard to call. V was trimmed by 5 bases and J by 3 bases, leaving 25 bases between them. This CDR3 is 18 amino acids long. Per the germline V gene, CDR1 is KGHSH and CDR2 is LQKENI. The CDR3 loop is CASSSPPQTVAFDYGYTF. The CDR3 DNA reads TGTGCCAGCTCATCCCCTCCCCAAACAGTCGCTTTTGACTATGGCTACACCTTC.

Concerning this clone itself: Other DNA sequences in the sample encode the same CDR3. The chain combines TRBV7-2 with TRBJ1-4, with D unresolved. This CDR3 spans 14 amino acids. Germline V gene data show CDR1 as SGHTA and CDR2 as FQGNSA. The V gene lost 1 base and the J gene lost 4 bases, with 7 bases spanning the gap. The CDR3 here is CASSLGGINEKLFF. CDR3 DNA sequence: TGTGCCAGCAGCTTAGGAGGGATTAATGAAAAACTGTTTTTT.

This chain links TRBV12-3 or TRBV12-4 with TRBJ1-1, with a possible D match to TRBD1 (5 bases). Trimming shortened V by 5 bases and J by 9 bases, and 16 bases separated the two germline ends. The length of the CDR3 is 13 residues. CDR3 bases: TGTGCCAGCAGTGGCCCGGGGGTAGGGAAAGCTTTCTTT. Amino acids: CASSGPGVGKAFF.

The rearrangement links TRBV6-1 to TRBJ2-7; either TRBD1 or TRBD2 may supply D (6 bases each). V dropped 4 bases and J dropped 0 bases, with 19 bases sitting between them. CDR1 is MNHNS, CDR2 SASEGT, per germline. The length of the CDR3 is 17 residues. The CDR3 here is CASSGRGSGISSYEQYF. The CDR3 bases are TGTGCCAGCAGTGGGAGGGGGTCGGGGATCAGCTCCTACGAGCAGTACTTC.

V usage is TRBV7-2 and J usage is TRBJ1-3, with D perhaps TRBD1 (6 bases). V lost 3 bases, J lost 0 bases, and 15 bases lay in between. The CDR3 spans 17 residues. Germline V gene data show CDR1 as SGHTA and CDR2 as FQGNSA. The CDR3 nucleotides read TGTGCCAGCAGCTTGGACAGATTCTTAGGCTCTGGAAACACCATATATTTT. It codes for CASSLDRFLGSGNTIYF.

This rearrangement joins TRBV2 to TRBJ1-5; 7 positions match TRBD1. CDR3 length: 15 amino acids. V trimming: 4 bases; J trimming: 2 bases; junction bases outside the gene matches: 5. Germline V gene sequence: CDR1 SNHLY, CDR2 FYNNEI. As DNA, the CDR3 is TGTGCCAGCAGTGTCACAGGGGAGGGCAATCAGCCCCAGCATTTT. It encodes CASSVTGEGNQPQHF.

In this sample, this clone turned up a few times. The chain combines TRBV6-1 with TRBJ1-5; no reliable D call. The CDR3 consists of 14 residues. In germline, CDR1 is MNHNS, CDR2 SASEGT. The V gene lost 0 bases and the J gene lost 4 bases, with 7 bases spanning the gap. The CDR3 loop reads CASSEAQGNQPQHF. The CDR3 coding sequence is TGTGCCAGCAGTGAAGCGCAAGGGAATCAGCCCCAGCATTTT.

The chain carries TRBV11-3 and TRBJ1-1; the D gene is possibly TRBD1 (6 bases). This CDR3 spans 16 amino acids. Germline CDR1 and CDR2: SGHNT and YENEEA. V gave up 5 bases and J gave up 1 base, with 17 bases separating them. The CDR3 is CASSPGGATKNTEAFF. Written as DNA, the CDR3 is TGTGCCAGCAGCCCCGGGGGGGCGACAAAGAACACTGAAGCTTTCTTT.

The rearrangement joins TRBV11-2 to TRBJ1-3, with 8 bases matching TRBD1. The CDR3 spans 16 residues. V lost 1 base and J lost 1; bases outside the gene matches: 3. CDR1 is SGHAT and CDR2 is FQNNGV in the germline V gene. In DNA form, the CDR3 reads TGTGCCAGCAGCTTAGGGACAGGGTTTTCTGGAAACACCATATATTTT. Protein sequence: CASSLGTGFSGNTIYF.

The chain joins TRBV5-1 to TRBJ2-6; the D gene is possibly TRBD1 (5 bases). V was trimmed by 4 bases and J by 1 base, leaving 18 bases between them. CDR3 length equals 18 residues. Looked up from germline, CDR1 is SGHRS and CDR2 is YFSETQ. The CDR3 here is CASSLGTLRGSGANVLTF. The CDR3 DNA is TGCGCCAGCAGCCTTGGTACCCTAAGGGGATCTGGGGCCAACGTCCTGACTTTC. Supplemented by reference TRBV5-1 and TRBJ2-6, the full variable domain reads KAGVTQTPRYLIKTRGQQVTLSCSPISGHRSVSWYQQTPGQGLQFLFEYFSETQRNKGNFPGRFSGRQFSNSRSEMNVSTLELGDSALYLCASSLGTLRGSGANVLTFGAGSRLTVL.

The J gene is TRBJ1-6, the V gene TRBV19; D might be TRBD1 (6 bases). The V end was cut by 5 bases, the J end by 8 bases, with 16 bases between. The CDR3 is 15 amino acids. In germline, CDR1 is LNHDA, CDR2 SQIVND (reference sequence). The CDR3 loop reads CASSQGSLVDSPLHF. CDR3 bases: TGTGCCAGTAGTCAGGGGTCACTGGTCGATTCACCCCTCCACTTT.

This clone was found once. CDR3 residues: CASSHGTKGAYGYTF. The DNA for the CDR3 is TGTGCCAGCAGCCACGGAACGAAGGGGGCCTATGGCTACACCTTC. This chain connects TRBV3-1 (or the pseudogene TRBV3-2) to TRBJ1-2; 7 bases fit TRBD1. The trim removed 3 bases at V and 4 bases at J, leaving 8 bases unmatched. The CDR3 spans 15 residues. The germline V gene encodes CDR1 LGHDT and CDR2 YNNKEL (reference sequence).

The chain is built from TRBV9 and TRBJ2-7; 7 nucleotides match TRBD1. The CDR3 length is 16 residues. V was clipped by 3 bases and J by 4 bases; unmatched bases: 13. Germline CDR1 SGDLS, CDR2 YYNGEE. The CDR3 reads CASSDGPGQTLYEQYF. The CDR3 nucleotides are TGTGCCAGCAGCGACGGACCGGGACAGACCTTATACGAGCAGTACTTC.

This clone was seen more than once but under ten times. This rearrangement joins TRBV12-5 to TRBJ1-1; 7 bases fit TRBD1. V lost 4 bases, J lost 0 bases, and 14 bases stayed unmatched. Germline V gene sequence: CDR1 LGHNT, CDR2 FRNRAP. The CDR3 has 18 residues. CDR3 nucleotide sequence: TGTGCTAGTGGTTCTACCGGACAGGTCAAAGGGCTGAACACTGAAGCTTTCTTT. The encoded protein is CASGSTGQVKGLNTEAFF.

The rearrangement links TRBV27 to TRBJ2-1, with a possible D match to TRBD1 (6 bases). The CDR3 runs to 13 residues. Germline CDR1 reads MNHEY; CDR2 reads SMNVEV (reference sequence). Between the trimmed V and J ends, which lost 4 bases and 8 bases, there was a span of 12 bases. The DNA of the CDR3 is TGTGCCAGCAGTTATCAGGGGTCCGATGAGCAGTTCTTC. Translation gives CASSYQGSDEQFF.

The chain uses TRBV7-9 and TRBJ1-2, with D hard to call. Per the germline V gene, CDR1 is SEHNR and CDR2 is FQNEAQ (reference sequence). The CDR3 is 12 amino acids. Trimming removed 4 bases from V and 13 bases from J, with 16 bases in between. The CDR3, as DNA: TGTGCCAGCAGCTGGGATCATCAGGCGGTCACCTTC. Translation: CASSWDHQAVTF. Full variable domain (missing parts from reference TRBV7-9 and TRBJ1-2): DTGVSQNPRHKITKRGQNVTFRCDPISEHNRLYWYRQTLGQGPEFLTYFQNEAQLEKSRLLSDRFSAERPKGSFSTLEIQRTEQGDSAMYLCASSWDHQAVTFGSGTRLTVV.

The gene calls are TRBV29-1 and TRBJ1-2; a weak D match, TRBD1 (5 bases). Trimming left V 5 bases short and J 6 bases short, with 13 bases between. CDR3 length equals 12 residues. Per the germline V gene, CDR1 is SQVTM and CDR2 is ANQGSEA. In DNA, the CDR3 is TGCAGCGTTTACCAGGGCCCAAATGGCTACACCTTC. Translation: CSVYQGPNGYTF.